Listed below are T cell receptor beta chains from one sample, sequenced in a study of CD8 T cells in ankylosing spondylitis. MiXCR, applied by TCRdb to the 5' RACE reads, yields one record per CDR3 protein. The repertoire holds around 210,000 distinct CDR3 sequences, over 7% seen once, with approximately 4.8% in the top ten. Sequencing was carried out using blood, either unsorted or a sorted T cell fraction (not recorded which). These receptors all stem from a female donor with ankylosing spondylitis or in good health (not recorded which). The CDR3 runs from the conserved cysteine through the conserved F or W. D genes are given only for firm matches. Rows may omit the clone size; those that give it use once, few, many or a size class.

CDR3 | DNA | V | size | J | D
CAWTPAGNYGYTF | TGTGCCTGGACCCCTGCCGGGAACTATGGCTACACCTTC | TRBV30 | many | TRBJ1-2 | NA
CSARTRTSGQETQYF | TGCAGTGCGCGCACCCGGACTAGCGGGCAAGAGACCCAGTACTTC | TRBV20-1 | many | TRBJ2-5 | TRBD2
CASGQDRGNNEQFF | TGTGCCAGCGGCCAGGACAGGGGCAACAATGAGCAGTTCTTC | TRBV6-2/TRBV6-3 | NA | TRBJ2-1 | TRBD1
CASSNIRGNEQFF | TGTGCCAGTAGTAATATAAGGGGCAATGAGCAGTTCTTC | TRBV19 | many | TRBJ2-1 | NA
CASTLAGDSYEQYF | TGTGCCAGCACCCTAGCGGGAGACTCCTACGAGCAGTACTTC | TRBV12-3/TRBV12-4 | many | TRBJ2-7 | TRBD2
CASSRQGLTYEQYF | TGTGCCAGCAGTCGACAGGGGCTCACCTACGAGCAGTACTTC | TRBV27 | few | TRBJ2-7 | TRBD1
CAISSDRAAEAFF | TGTGCCATCAGTTCGGACAGGGCAGCTGAAGCTTTCTTT | TRBV10-3 | many | TRBJ1-1 | TRBD1
CSARDSTSGRTEQFF | TGCAGTGCTAGAGATAGTACTAGCGGGAGGACTGAGCAGTTCTTC | TRBV20-1 | once | TRBJ2-1 | TRBD2
CASSIGAEQFF | TGTGCCAGCTCAATAGGAGCTGAGCAGTTCTTC | TRBV18 | many | TRBJ2-1 | NA
CASSLEWSWETQYF | TGCGCCAGCAGCTTGGAGTGGAGTTGGGAGACCCAGTACTTC | TRBV5-1 | many | TRBJ2-5 | NA
CASGLSREDTEAFF | TGTGCTAGTGGCCTATCCAGGGAGGACACTGAAGCTTTCTTT | TRBV12-5 | many | TRBJ1-1 | NA
CASSTGLSTDTQYF | TGTGCCAGCAGTACAGGGCTTAGCACAGATACGCAGTATTTT | TRBV6-1 | many | TRBJ2-3 | NA
CASSRHPSLAGEGSTDTQYF | TGCGCCAGCAGCCGCCACCCGTCGCTAGCGGGAGAGGGAAGCACAGATACGCAGTATTTT | TRBV4-3 | NA | TRBJ2-3 | TRBD2
CSVETSIYTGELFF | TGCAGCGTCGAGACTAGCATCTACACCGGGGAGCTGTTTTTT | TRBV29-1 | many | TRBJ2-2 | TRBD2
CASLPSGRREQYF | TGTGCCAGCCTCCCTAGCGGGAGGCGCGAGCAGTACTTC | TRBV6-2/TRBV6-3 | many | TRBJ2-7 | TRBD2
CASSSLADEQFF | TGTGCCAGCAGTTCTCTAGCCGATGAGCAGTTCTTC | TRBV6-5 | many | TRBJ2-1 | NA
CASSVSGVGIGAYEQYF | TGTGCCAGCAGTGTCTCGGGAGTAGGGATCGGGGCCTACGAGCAGTACTTC | TRBV25-1 | many | TRBJ2-7 | NA